One TCR beta chain is described in this entry. The trim removed 1 base at V and 10 bases at J, leaving 14 bases unmatched. The CDR3 totals 16 residues. Looked up from germline, CDR1 is PRHDT and CDR2 is FYEKMQ (reference sequence). The data belong to a study of cytomegalovirus exposure and HLA in healthy donors. Across the study: Most genotyped donors, roughly 80% of 300 to 400, had Caucasian-associated genetic ancestry.

Amplification used 60 Vbeta primers and 13 Jbeta primers. TCRdb keeps only in-frame clones here, not all; method: immunoSEQ multiplex PCR. This sample has some 170,000 clones, with 65% to 75% found just once. Sequenced: PBMCs. V and J are TRBV13 and TRBJ2-5; 8 bases agree with TRBD2. This sequence originates from a human donor in good health. This CDR3 is CASSLEVSGVPHGQYF. In DNA form, the CDR3 reads TGTGCCAGCAGCTTAGAGGTTAGCGGGGTCCCCCATGGCCAGTACTTC.